One and the same sample provided the 25 T cell receptor beta chains below, sequenced in a study of shared clonotypes between healthy human individuals. Produced via immunoSEQ multiplex PCR; TCRdb's table is partial and in-frame only. The sample contains roughly 1.4 million clones, about 98.5% of which appear only once. The specimen was naive CD4+ T cells sorted from blood. The sample's subset: CD45RA+ positively selected. Receptors were obtained from a man aged 25-40 years in good health.

The rearrangement uses TRBV6-5 and TRBJ2-5; no clear D. The CDR3 extends over 12 amino acids. Germline values: CDR1 MNHEY, CDR2 SVGAGI. V was clipped by 6 bases and J by 7 bases, with 12 bases between them. The CDR3 sequence is CASRDGFGTQYF. Written as DNA, the CDR3 is TGTGCCAGCAGGGATGGGTTTGGGACCCAGTACTTC.

This chain links TRBV7-3 with TRBJ2-5, with 16 bases that match TRBD2. This CDR3 spans 17 amino acids. The germline V gene encodes CDR1 SGHTA and CDR2 FQGTGA. Trimming took 5 bases from V and 4 from J; bases not matched to a gene: 7. The CDR3 loop reads CASSTRGLAGGPETQYF. As DNA, the CDR3 is TGTGCCAGCAGCACCCGGGGACTAGCGGGAGGGCCAGAGACCCAGTACTTC.

The rearrangement uses TRBV5-4 and TRBJ1-1, with D unclear. V was cut by 3 bases and J by 1 base, with 7 bases left in between. This CDR3 has 13 amino acids. The germline V gene has CDR1 SGHNT and CDR2 YYREEE (reference sequence). Here the CDR3 DNA reads TGTGCCAGCAGCTCCCCGGGGAACACTGAAGCTTTCTTT. As protein: CASSSPGNTEAFF. The whole variable domain, remainder taken from reference TRBV5-4 and TRBJ1-1, is ETGVTQSPTHLIKTRGQQVTLRCSSQSGHNTVSWYQQALGQGPQFIFQYYREEENGRGNFPPRFSGLQFPNYSSELNVNALELDDSALYLCASSSPGNTEAFFGQGTRLTVV.

This chain connects TRBV10-1 to TRBJ2-3; D remains ambiguous. V lost 6 bases to trimming and J lost 3 bases, with 13 bases between them. CDR3 size: 14 residues. Germline-derived CDR1 and CDR2 are WNHNN and SYGVQD (reference sequence). The CDR3 bases are TGCGCCAGCAGCCCCGGAAGGGCGACAGATACGCAGTATTTT. As protein: CASSPGRATDTQYF.

This sequence joins TRBV7-9 and TRBJ1-4, with D uncertain. The CDR3 loop spans 14 amino acids. Germline V gene data show CDR1 as SEHNR and CDR2 as FQNEAQ (reference sequence). The V end was cut by 3 bases, the J end by 1 base, with 6 bases between. The CDR3 nucleotides are TGTGCCAGCAGCTTGGCAGGAACTAATGAAAAACTGTTTTTT. The encoded protein is CASSLAGTNEKLFF.

Regarding this clone: At the DNA level, this CDR3 is encoded by other sequences in the same sample as well. The J gene is TRBJ2-2, the V gene TRBV6-1; D call uncertain. Germline CDR1 and CDR2: MNHNS and SASEGT. The CDR3 has 13 amino acids. Deletions cut 7 bases from V and 6 bases from J, with 12 bases between. CDR3 residues: CASNMGGAGELFF. The CDR3 region has the DNA TGTGCCAGCAACATGGGTGGGGCCGGGGAGCTGTTTTTT.

CDR3 DNA sequence: TGTGCCAGCTCACCGACAGGGGGCCAAAATGAAAAACTGTTTTTT. This codes for CASSPTGGQNEKLFF. This sequence joins TRBV18 and TRBJ1-4; 10 bases agree with TRBD1. The CDR3 has 15 residues. V was pared by 3 bases and J by 5 bases, with 3 bases of the junction left unmatched. Germline CDR1 reads KGHSH; CDR2 reads LQKENI.

The chain combines TRBV6-1 with TRBJ1-2; D is unresolved. The V and J ends lost 7 bases and 8 bases respectively, with 17 bases between them. CDR3 size: 13 residues. Per germline, CDR1 MNHNS and CDR2 SASEGT. The CDR3 region is CASTPKETGGYTF. The CDR3 nucleotides are TGTGCCAGCACACCAAAGGAAACGGGAGGCTACACCTTC.

The V and J genes are TRBV7-3 and TRBJ2-1, with no clear D. The CDR3 loop spans 13 amino acids. The V end lost 1 base, the J end lost 8 bases, and 9 bases lay between the germline ends. The germline V gene encodes CDR1 SGHTA and CDR2 FQGTGA. CDR3 sequence reads: CASSLMGSDEQFF. CDR3 sequence (DNA): TGTGCCAGCAGCTTAATGGGATCCGATGAGCAGTTCTTC. Based on the CDR3 plus reference TRBV7-3 and TRBJ2-1, the full variable domain is GAGVSQTPSNKVTEKGKYVELRCDPISGHTALYWYRQSLGQGPEFLIYFQGTGAADDSGLPNDRFFAVRPEGSVSTLKIQRTERGDSAVYLCASSLMGSDEQFFGPGTRLTVL.

The rearrangement uses TRBV10-3 and TRBJ1-3; unclear D gene. V lost 1 base and J 4 bases, leaving 2 bases between the germline ends. The CDR3 runs 12 residues. Germline V gene sequence: CDR1 ENHRY, CDR2 SYGVKD. CDR3 in DNA: TGTGCCATCAGTGAGTACGGAAACACCATATATTTT. Amino acids: CAISEYGNTIYF.

The chain is built from TRBV5-5 and TRBJ2-3; 9 nucleotides align to TRBD1. V lost 5 bases, J lost 3 bases, and 7 bases stayed unmatched. This CDR3 is built from 15 residues. The germline gives CDR1 SGHKS, CDR2 YYEKEE (reference sequence). In DNA form, the CDR3 reads TGTGCCAGCAGACGGACAGGGGTGGTGACAGATACGCAGTATTTT. This translates into CASRRTGVVTDTQYF.

Only one count was recorded for this clone. The chain carries TRBV2 and TRBJ2-2; unclear D gene. Germline loops: CDR1 SNHLY, CDR2 FYNNEI. The CDR3 spans 14 residues. Trimming stripped 7 bases from V and 7 bases from J, with 16 bases between. The CDR3 DNA is TGTGCCAGCACCGACGGAACACTTGGCGGGGAGCTGTTTTTT. It is translated as CASTDGTLGGELFF.

The chain joins TRBV27 to TRBJ2-2, with D possibly matching TRBD2 (6 bases). Trimming pared 8 bases from V and 4 bases from J, leaving 14 bases between. CDR3 length: 14 amino acids. The germline V gene encodes CDR1 MNHEY and CDR2 SMNVEV (reference sequence). The CDR3 reads CASGWGGGTGELFF. CDR3 DNA sequence: TGTGCCAGCGGTTGGGGAGGCGGCACCGGGGAGCTGTTTTTT.

CDR3 sequence: CASSLSSGIHEQYF. CDR3 DNA: TGTGCCAGCAGCTTATCAAGCGGGATCCACGAGCAGTACTTC. The V call is TRBV11-3, the J call TRBJ2-7, with 7 bases fitting TRBD2. V was pared by 2 bases and J by 5 bases, with 6 bases of the junction left unmatched. Germline loops: CDR1 SGHNT, CDR2 YENEEA. The CDR3 runs to 14 residues. Supplemented by reference TRBV11-3 and TRBJ2-7, the full variable domain reads EAGVVQSPRYKIIEKKQPVAFWCNPISGHNTLYWYLQNLGQGPELLIRYENEEAVDDSQLPKDRFSAERLKGVDSTLKIQPAELGDSAVYLCASSLSSGIHEQYFGPGTRLTVT.

The chain combines TRBV29-1 with TRBJ2-3; 10 bases line up with TRBD1. J lost 6 bases, V lost 6 bases, and 15 bases had no gene match. Germline loops: CDR1 SQVTM, CDR2 ANQGSEA. This CDR3 is 16 amino acids long. Here the CDR3 DNA reads TGCAGCGTCCGCGGCGGAGGGACAGGGGAGAAGGATACGCAGTATTTT. This sequence encodes CSVRGGGTGEKDTQYF.

The chain recombines TRBV27 with TRBJ2-7; D not resolved. Trimming took 6 bases from V and 4 from J, leaving 31 bases between them. Per the germline V gene, CDR1 is MNHEY and CDR2 is SMNVEV (reference sequence). The CDR3 has 19 residues. The CDR3 sequence: CASRLIPPRYIRPVYEQYF. As DNA, the CDR3 is TGTGCCAGCAGGTTAATACCTCCTCGATACATCCGTCCCGTTTACGAGCAGTACTTC.

With respect to this clone: Other DNA sequences in this specimen translate into the identical CDR3. The chain recombines TRBV18 with TRBJ2-3; 10 positions agree with TRBD2. The trim removed 3 bases at V and 0 bases at J, leaving 3 bases unmatched. The V gene's germline CDR1 is KGHSH and CDR2 LQKENI. The CDR3 is 16 amino acids. The CDR3 is CASSPLAGESTDTQYF. The CDR3 nucleotides read TGTGCCAGCTCACCTCTAGCGGGAGAAAGCACAGATACGCAGTATTTT.

The chain couples TRBV4-2 to TRBJ1-3, with a possible D match to TRBD1 (6 bases). There are 15 residues in the CDR3. CDR1 LGHNA and CDR2 YNFKEQ come from the germline V gene. V gave up 3 bases and J gave up 0 bases, with 9 bases separating them. CDR3 bases: TGTGCCAGCAGCCAGTTACAGGGCTCTGGAAACACCATATATTTT. Translation: CASSQLQGSGNTIYF.

The V gene is TRBV5-1, the J gene TRBJ2-3; 11 bases map to TRBD2. The V gene end was trimmed by 3 bases and the J gene end by 8 bases; junction bases not matched to a gene: 11. Germline assignment: CDR1 SGHRS and CDR2 YFSETQ. CDR3 length: 16 amino acids. The DNA for the CDR3 is TGCGCCAGCAGCTCGACCGGGACTAGCGGTGCCCTTACGCAGTATTTT. Its protein product is CASSSTGTSGALTQYF.

The chain recombines TRBV28 with TRBJ2-2, with 7 nucleotides matching TRBD1. J was trimmed by 6 bases and V by 7 bases; bases with no gene match: 8. From germline, CDR1 is MDHEN and CDR2 SYDVKM. This CDR3 contains 14 residues. For the CDR3, the DNA is TGTGCCAGCATTACCCCAGGGGGAGCCGGGGAGCTGTTTTTT. Translated: CASITPGGAGELFF.

This sequence joins TRBV29-1 and TRBJ1-1; D uncertain. Germline V gene lookup returns CDR1 SQVTM and CDR2 ANQGSEA. V gave up 3 bases and J gave up 5 bases, with 7 bases separating them. The CDR3 extends over 11 amino acids. This chain's CDR3 is CSVDHLTEAFF. The CDR3 region has the DNA TGCAGCGTTGATCACCTGACTGAAGCTTTCTTT. The whole variable domain, filled in from reference TRBV29-1 and TRBJ1-1, reads SAVISQKPSRDICQRGTSLTIQCQVDSQVTMMFWYRQQPGQSLTLIATANQGSEATYESGFVIDKFPISRPNLTFSTLTVSNMSPEDSSIYLCSVDHLTEAFFGQGTRLTVV.

V gene TRBV27 combines with J gene TRBJ2-3; 7 positions match TRBD1. Germline CDR1 MNHEY, CDR2 SMNVEV (reference sequence). The V and J ends lost 7 bases and 6 bases, in that order; junction bases with no gene match: 7. The CDR3 spans 13 residues. CDR3 in DNA: TGTGCCAGCATCCCCAGGGGGTTTGATACGCAGTATTTT. Translated, it gives CASIPRGFDTQYF.

The V and J genes are TRBV5-1 and TRBJ2-1, with 14 positions matching TRBD2. Trimming took 4 bases from V and 10 from J; bases not matched to a gene: 13. Per the germline V gene, CDR1 is SGHRS and CDR2 is YFSETQ. The CDR3 is 17 amino acids. The DNA of the CDR3 is TGCGCCAGCAGCCACCTATCAGGGACTAGCGGGAGTGTAGAGCAGTTCTTC. Its translation: CASSHLSGTSGSVEQFF.

CDR3 DNA sequence: TGTGCCAGCAGTTTCCGTGGAGCAGGGGGCATAGAGACCCAGTACTTC. Residues: CASSFRGAGGIETQYF. This chain links TRBV28 with TRBJ2-5; 8 bases are a match to TRBD1. V was pared by 3 bases and J by 4 bases, with 10 bases of the junction left unmatched. Germline-derived CDR1 and CDR2 are MDHEN and SYDVKM. This CDR3 has 16 amino acids.

V and J are TRBV2 and TRBJ2-5; D tentatively fits TRBD1 or TRBD2 (5 bases each). The germline CDR1 and CDR2 sequences are SNHLY and FYNNEI. CDR3 length equals 15 residues. Trimming shortened V by 2 bases and J by 7 bases, and 17 bases separated the two germline ends. This CDR3 reads CASSETGTGSRTQYF. The CDR3 nucleotides are TGTGCCAGCAGTGAAACCGGGACGGGGTCCCGGACCCAGTACTTC.